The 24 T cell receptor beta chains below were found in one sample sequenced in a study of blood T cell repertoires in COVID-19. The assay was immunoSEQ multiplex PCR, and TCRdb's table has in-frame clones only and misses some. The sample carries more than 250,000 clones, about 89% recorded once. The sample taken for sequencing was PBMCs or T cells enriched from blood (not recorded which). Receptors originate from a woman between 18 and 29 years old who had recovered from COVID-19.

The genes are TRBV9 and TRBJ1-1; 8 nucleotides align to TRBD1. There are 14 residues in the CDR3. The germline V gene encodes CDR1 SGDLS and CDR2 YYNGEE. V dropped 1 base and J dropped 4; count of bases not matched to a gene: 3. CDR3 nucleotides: TGTGCCAGCAGCGTACAGGGGGCTGGCACTGAAGCTTTCTTT. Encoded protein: CASSVQGAGTEAFF.

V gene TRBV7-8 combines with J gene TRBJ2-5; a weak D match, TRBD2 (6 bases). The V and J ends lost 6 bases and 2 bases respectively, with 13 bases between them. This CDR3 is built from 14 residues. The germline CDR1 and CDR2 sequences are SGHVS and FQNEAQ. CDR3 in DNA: TGTGCCAGCAGTGTACTGGCGGGACAAGAGACCCAGTACTTC. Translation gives CASSVLAGQETQYF.

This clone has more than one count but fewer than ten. The CDR3 here is CASSSPLAGGPNEQFF. In DNA, the CDR3 is TGTGCCAGCAGTTCCCCACTAGCGGGAGGGCCGAATGAGCAGTTCTTC. The rearrangement joins TRBV27 to TRBJ2-1, with TRBD2 matching over 13 bases. The germline CDR1 and CDR2 sequences are MNHEY and SMNVEV (reference sequence). The trim removed 4 bases at V and 7 bases at J, leaving 7 bases unmatched. The CDR3 has 16 amino acids.

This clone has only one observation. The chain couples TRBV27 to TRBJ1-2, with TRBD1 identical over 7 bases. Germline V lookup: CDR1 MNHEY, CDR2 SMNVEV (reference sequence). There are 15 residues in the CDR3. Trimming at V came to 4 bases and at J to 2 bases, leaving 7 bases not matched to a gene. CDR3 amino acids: CASSSADRENYGYTF. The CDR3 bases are TGTGCCAGCAGTTCCGCAGACAGGGAGAACTATGGCTACACCTTC.

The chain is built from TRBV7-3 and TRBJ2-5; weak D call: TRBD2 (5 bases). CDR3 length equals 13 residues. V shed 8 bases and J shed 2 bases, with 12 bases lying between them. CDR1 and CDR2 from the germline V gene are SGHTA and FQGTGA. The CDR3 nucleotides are TGTGCCAGCGGACTTGGAGGACAAGAGACCCAGTACTTC. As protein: CASGLGGQETQYF.

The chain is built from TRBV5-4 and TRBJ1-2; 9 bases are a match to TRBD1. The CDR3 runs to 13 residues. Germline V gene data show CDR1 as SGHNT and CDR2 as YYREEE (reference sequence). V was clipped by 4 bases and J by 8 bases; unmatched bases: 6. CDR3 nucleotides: TGTGCCAGCAGCCCGGACAGGGGAGCGGGCTACACCTTC. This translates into CASSPDRGAGYTF.

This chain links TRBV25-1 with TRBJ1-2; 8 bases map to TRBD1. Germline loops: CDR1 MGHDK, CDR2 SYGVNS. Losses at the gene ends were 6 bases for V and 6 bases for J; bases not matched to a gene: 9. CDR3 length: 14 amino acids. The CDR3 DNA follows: TGTGCCAGCAGCGGACCGGGACAGGTGAATGGCTACACCTTC. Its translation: CASSGPGQVNGYTF.

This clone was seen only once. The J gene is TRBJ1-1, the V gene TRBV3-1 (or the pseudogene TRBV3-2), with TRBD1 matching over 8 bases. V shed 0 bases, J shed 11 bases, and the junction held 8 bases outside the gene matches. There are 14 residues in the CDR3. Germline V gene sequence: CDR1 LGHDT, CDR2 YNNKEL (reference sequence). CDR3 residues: CASSQDRHRGNAFF. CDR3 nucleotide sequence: TGTGCCAGCAGCCAAGATCGGCACAGGGGGAACGCTTTCTTT.

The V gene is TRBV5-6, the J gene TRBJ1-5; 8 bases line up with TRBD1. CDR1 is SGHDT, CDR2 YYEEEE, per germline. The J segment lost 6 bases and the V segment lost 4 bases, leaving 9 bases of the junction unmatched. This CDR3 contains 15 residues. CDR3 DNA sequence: TGTGCCAGCAGCCGATCGGACAGGGATGCTCAGCCCCAGCATTTT. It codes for CASSRSDRDAQPQHF. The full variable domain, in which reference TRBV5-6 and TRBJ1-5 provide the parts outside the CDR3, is DAGVTQSPTHLIKTRGQQVTLRCSPKSGHDTVSWYQQALGQGPQFIFQYYEEEERQRGNFPDRFSGHQFPNYSSELNVNALLLGDSALYLCASSRSDRDAQPQHFGDGTRLSIL.

The CDR3 sequence: CASSLLEGGYNEQFF. Written as DNA, the CDR3 is TGTGCCAGCAGCTTACTAGAGGGAGGATACAATGAGCAGTTCTTC. The V gene is TRBV7-3, the J gene TRBJ2-1; a possible D gene is TRBD2 (6 bases). Germline assignment: CDR1 SGHTA and CDR2 FQGTGA. V was clipped by 2 bases and J by 4 bases, with 12 bases between them. The CDR3 is made up of 15 amino acids.

CDR3 bases: TGTGCCAGCAGTGAGGCTAGCCGCAACACAGATACGCAGTATTTT. Its translation: CASSEASRNTDTQYF. V gene TRBV2 combines with J gene TRBJ2-3, with D perhaps TRBD2 (5 bases). V was trimmed by 3 bases and J by 2 bases, leaving 12 bases between them. The CDR3 totals 15 residues. The germline V gene has CDR1 SNHLY and CDR2 FYNNEI.

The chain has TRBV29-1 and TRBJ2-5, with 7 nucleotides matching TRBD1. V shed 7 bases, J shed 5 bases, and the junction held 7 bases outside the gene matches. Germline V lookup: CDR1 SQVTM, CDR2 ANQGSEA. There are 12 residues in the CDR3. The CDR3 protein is CSGDTGVETQYF. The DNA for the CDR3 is TGCAGCGGAGACACAGGGGTCGAGACCCAGTACTTC.

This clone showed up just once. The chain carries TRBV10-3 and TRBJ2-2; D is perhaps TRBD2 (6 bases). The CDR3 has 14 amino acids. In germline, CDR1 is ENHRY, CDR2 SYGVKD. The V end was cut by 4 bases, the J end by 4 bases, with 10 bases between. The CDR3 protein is CAISGGIGTGELFF. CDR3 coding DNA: TGTGCCATCAGTGGCGGGATTGGCACCGGGGAGCTGTTTTTT.

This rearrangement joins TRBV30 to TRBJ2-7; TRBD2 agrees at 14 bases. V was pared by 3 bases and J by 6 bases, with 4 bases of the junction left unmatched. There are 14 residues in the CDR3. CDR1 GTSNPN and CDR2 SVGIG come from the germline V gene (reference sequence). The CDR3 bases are TGTGCCTGGAGGGGGACTAGCGGGAGAGGCGAGCAGTACTTC. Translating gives CAWRGTSGRGEQYF.

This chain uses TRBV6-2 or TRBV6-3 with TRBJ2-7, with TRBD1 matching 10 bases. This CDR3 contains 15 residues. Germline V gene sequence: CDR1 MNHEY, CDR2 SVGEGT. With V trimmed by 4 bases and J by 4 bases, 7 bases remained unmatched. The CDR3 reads CASSLTGQGIYEQYF. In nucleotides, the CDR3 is TGTGCCAGCAGTTTAACGGGACAGGGGATTTACGAGCAGTACTTC.

As DNA, the CDR3 is TGTGCTAGTGGTCCCCGGGACAGGAACACCGGGGAGCTGTTTTTT. It is translated as CASGPRDRNTGELFF. The V and J genes are TRBV12-5 and TRBJ2-2; 7 bases map to TRBD1. Germline lookup yields CDR1 LGHNT and CDR2 FRNRAP. The CDR3 has 15 amino acids. The junction had 4 bases not matched to a gene; V was cut back by 5 bases and J by 1 base. Full variable domain (missing parts from reference TRBV12-5 and TRBJ2-2): DARVTQTPRHKVTEMGQEVTMRCQPILGHNTVFWYRQTMMQGLELLAYFRNRAPLDDSGMPKDRFSAEMPDATLATLKIQPSEPRDSAVYFCASGPRDRNTGELFFGEGSRLTVL.

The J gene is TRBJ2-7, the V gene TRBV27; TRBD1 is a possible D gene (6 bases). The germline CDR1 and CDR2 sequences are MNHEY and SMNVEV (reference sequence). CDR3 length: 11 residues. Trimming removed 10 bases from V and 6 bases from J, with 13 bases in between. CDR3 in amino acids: CATSQGLEQYF. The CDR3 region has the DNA TGTGCCACCTCACAGGGTCTCGAGCAGTACTTC.

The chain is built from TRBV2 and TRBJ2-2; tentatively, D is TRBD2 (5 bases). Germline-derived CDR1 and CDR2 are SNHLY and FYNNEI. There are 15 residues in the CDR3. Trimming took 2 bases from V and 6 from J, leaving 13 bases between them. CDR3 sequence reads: CASSERRSGSGELFF. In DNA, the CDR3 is TGTGCCAGCAGTGAACGGAGGAGTGGATCCGGGGAGCTGTTTTTT.

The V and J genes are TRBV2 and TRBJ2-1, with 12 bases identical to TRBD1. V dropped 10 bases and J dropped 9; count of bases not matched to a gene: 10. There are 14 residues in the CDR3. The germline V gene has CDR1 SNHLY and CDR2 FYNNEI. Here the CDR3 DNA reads TGTGCCACCTTCCGGGACAGGGGGCGCGGTGAGCAGTTCTTC. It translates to CATFRDRGRGEQFF.

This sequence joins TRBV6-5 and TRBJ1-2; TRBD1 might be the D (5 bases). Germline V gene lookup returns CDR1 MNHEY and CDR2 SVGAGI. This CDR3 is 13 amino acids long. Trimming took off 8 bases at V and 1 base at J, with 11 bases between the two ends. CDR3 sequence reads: CASRYGGNYGYTF. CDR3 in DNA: TGTGCCAGCCGGTACGGGGGTAACTATGGCTACACCTTC.

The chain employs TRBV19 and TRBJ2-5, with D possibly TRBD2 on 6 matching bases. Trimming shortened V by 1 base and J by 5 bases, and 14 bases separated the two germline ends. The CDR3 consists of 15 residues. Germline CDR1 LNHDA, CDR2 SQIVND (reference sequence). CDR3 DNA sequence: TGTGCCAGTAGTATAGGTTCGGGAGTGGGGGAGACCCAGTACTTC. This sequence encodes CASSIGSGVGETQYF.

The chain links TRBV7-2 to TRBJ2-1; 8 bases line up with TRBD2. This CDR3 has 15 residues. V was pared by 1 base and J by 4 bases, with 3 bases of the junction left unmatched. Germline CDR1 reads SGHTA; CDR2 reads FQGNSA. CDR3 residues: CASSLGAGGYNEQFF. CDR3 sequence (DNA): TGTGCCAGCAGCTTAGGGGCGGGGGGTTACAATGAGCAGTTCTTC. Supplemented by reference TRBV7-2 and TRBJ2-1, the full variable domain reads GAGVSQSPSNKVTEKGKDVELRCDPISGHTALYWYRQSLGQGLEFLIYFQGNSAPDKSGLPSDRFSAERTGGSVSTLTIQRTQQEDSAVYLCASSLGAGGYNEQFFGPGTRLTVL.

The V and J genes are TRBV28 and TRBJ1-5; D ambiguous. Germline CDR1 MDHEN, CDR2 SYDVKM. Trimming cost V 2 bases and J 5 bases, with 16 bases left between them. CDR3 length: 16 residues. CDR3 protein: CASSLLEGSTDQPQHF. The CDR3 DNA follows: TGTGCCAGCAGTTTACTAGAAGGTTCCACCGATCAGCCCCAGCATTTT.

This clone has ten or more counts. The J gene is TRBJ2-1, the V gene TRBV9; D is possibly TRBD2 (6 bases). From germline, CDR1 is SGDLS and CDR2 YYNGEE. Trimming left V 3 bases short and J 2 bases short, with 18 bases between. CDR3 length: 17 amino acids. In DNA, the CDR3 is TGTGCCAGCAGCGCCCAAGGGGAGCGGGCAACCTACAATGAGCAGTTCTTC. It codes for CASSAQGERATYNEQFF.